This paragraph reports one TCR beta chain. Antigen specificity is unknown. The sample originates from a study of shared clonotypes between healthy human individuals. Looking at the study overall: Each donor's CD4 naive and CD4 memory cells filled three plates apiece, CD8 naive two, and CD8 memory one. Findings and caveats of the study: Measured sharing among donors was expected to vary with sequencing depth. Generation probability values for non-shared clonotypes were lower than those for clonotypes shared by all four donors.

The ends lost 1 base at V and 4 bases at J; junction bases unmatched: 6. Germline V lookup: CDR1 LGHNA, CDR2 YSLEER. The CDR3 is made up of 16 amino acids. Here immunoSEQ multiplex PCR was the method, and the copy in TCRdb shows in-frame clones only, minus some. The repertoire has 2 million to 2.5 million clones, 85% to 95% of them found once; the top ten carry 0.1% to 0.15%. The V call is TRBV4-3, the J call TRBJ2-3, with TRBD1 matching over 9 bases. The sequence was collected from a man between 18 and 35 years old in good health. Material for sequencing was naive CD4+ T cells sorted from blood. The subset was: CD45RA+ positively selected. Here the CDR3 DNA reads TGCGCCAGCAGCCAAGGTTCGACAGGGGGAGCAGATACGCAGTATTTT. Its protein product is CASSQGSTGGADTQYF.